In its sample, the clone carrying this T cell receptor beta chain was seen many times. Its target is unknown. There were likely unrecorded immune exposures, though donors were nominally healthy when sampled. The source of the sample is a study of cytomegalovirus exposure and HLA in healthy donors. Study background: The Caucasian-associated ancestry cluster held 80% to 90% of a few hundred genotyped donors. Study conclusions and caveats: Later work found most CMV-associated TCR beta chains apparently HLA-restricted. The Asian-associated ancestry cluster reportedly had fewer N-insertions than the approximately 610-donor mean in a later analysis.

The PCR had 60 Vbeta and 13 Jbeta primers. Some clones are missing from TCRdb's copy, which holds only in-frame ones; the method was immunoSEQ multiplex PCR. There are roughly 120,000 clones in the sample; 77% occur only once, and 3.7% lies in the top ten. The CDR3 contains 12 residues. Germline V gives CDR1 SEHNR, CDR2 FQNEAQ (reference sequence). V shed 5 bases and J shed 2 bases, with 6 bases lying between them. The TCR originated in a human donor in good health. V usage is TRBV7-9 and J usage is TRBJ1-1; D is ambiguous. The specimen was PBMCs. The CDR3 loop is CASSPLNTEAFF. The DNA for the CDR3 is TGTGCCAGCAGCCCTCTAAACACTGAAGCTTTCTTT.